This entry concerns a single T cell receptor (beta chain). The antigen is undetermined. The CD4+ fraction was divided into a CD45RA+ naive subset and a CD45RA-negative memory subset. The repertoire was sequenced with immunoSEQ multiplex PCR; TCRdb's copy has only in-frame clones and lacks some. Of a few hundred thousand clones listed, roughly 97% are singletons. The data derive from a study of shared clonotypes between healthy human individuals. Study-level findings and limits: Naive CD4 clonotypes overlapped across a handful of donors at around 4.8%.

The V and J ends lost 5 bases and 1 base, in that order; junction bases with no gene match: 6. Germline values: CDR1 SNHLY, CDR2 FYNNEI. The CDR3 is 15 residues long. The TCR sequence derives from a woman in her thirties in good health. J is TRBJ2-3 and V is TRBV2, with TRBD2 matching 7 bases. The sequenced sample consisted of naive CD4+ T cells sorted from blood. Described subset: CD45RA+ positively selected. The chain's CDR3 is CASSRLAVRTDTQYF. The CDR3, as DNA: TGTGCCAGCAGTCGCCTAGCGGTTCGCACAGATACGCAGTATTTT.